The clone carrying this T cell receptor (beta chain) was found many times. Antigen specificity is unknown. TCR beta CDR3 sequences were amplified from RNA transcripts. The study used the HTBI primer set for a first-round RT-PCR of the TCR CDR3. A single record per CDR3 protein comes from TCRdb applying MiXCR to the multiplex PCR reads. Of roughly 600,000 distinct CDR3 sequences listed, around 15% are singletons. The data originate from a study of T cells in Graves' hyperthyroidism and ophthalmopathy. Background on the study: Staff took peripheral blood when the initial diagnosis was made, before any treatment began. Study-level results: Clonotypes that were expanded in thyroid above 0.001 mostly appeared in blood too. Ophthalmopathy was model-predicted a median about 6 months pre-onset.

The CDR3 spans 12 residues. V dropped 6 bases and J dropped 3 bases, with 9 bases sitting between them. Per the germline V gene, CDR1 is MNHNS and CDR2 is SASEGT. Sequenced material: blood. This TCR derives from a woman aged 50 to 60 with Graves' ophthalmopathy. This chain connects TRBV6-1 to TRBJ2-7; perhaps TRBD1 as D (5 bases). The chain's CDR3 is CASRYDSYEQYF. The DNA of the CDR3 is TGTGCCAGCAGGTACGACAGCTACGAGCAGTACTTC.